The next 10 T cell receptor beta chains were all read from a single sample in a study of T cells expressing NK-cell markers. TCRdb re-analyzed the 5' RACE reads; it lists each CDR3 protein once, without DNA. This sample's table has a few hundred thousand distinct CDR3 sequences. The sequenced material came from blood T cells: a sorted CD56 or NKG2C T cell subset, CD4+ or CD8+ T cells, or bulk PBMC T cells (not recorded which). Source of these receptors: a woman aged 50 to 65 in good health.

The gene calls are TRBV18 and TRBJ2-1; TCRdb's D call, TRBD2, is unchecked because there is no DNA. The germline CDR1 and CDR2 sequences are KGHSH and LQKENI. CDR3 length equals 15 residues. The CDR3 loop is CASSPVSSGSNEQFF.

V gene TRBV7-9 combines with J gene TRBJ2-2. Looked up from germline, CDR1 is SEHNR and CDR2 is FQNEAQ (reference sequence). The CDR3 loop spans 15 amino acids. The CDR3 loop is CAHRAPFGTSGELFF. The full variable domain, with the rest looked up from reference TRBV7-9 and TRBJ2-2, is DTGVSQNPRHKITKRGQNVTFRCDPISEHNRLYWYRQTLGQGPEFLTYFQNEAQLEKSRLLSDRFSAERPKGSFSTLEIQRTEQGDSAMYLCAHRAPFGTSGELFFGEGSRLTVL.

The CDR3 loop reads CASSLAAHTDTQYF. V and J are TRBV5-5 and TRBJ2-3. Per the germline V gene, CDR1 is SGHKS and CDR2 is YYEKEE (reference sequence). This CDR3 is built from 14 residues.

The chain carries TRBV13 and TRBJ1-1. CDR1 and CDR2 (germline): PRHDT, FYEKMQ (reference sequence). The CDR3 runs to 14 residues. The CDR3 sequence is CASSLGPRATEAFF.

The genes are TRBV6-5 and TRBJ2-3; TCRdb's D call of TRBD2 is untestable without DNA. Per germline, CDR1 MNHEY and CDR2 SVGAGI. The CDR3 spans 15 residues. The CDR3 here is CASSQILAGTDTQYF.

This chain links TRBV6-2 or TRBV6-3 with TRBJ2-2; no DNA is available, so the TRBD1 call from TCRdb remains unchecked. This CDR3 is 15 amino acids long. Germline CDR1 reads MNHEY; CDR2 reads SVGEGT. The CDR3 sequence: CASSYSGGRKGELFF.

The chain links TRBV9 to TRBJ1-1. The V gene's germline CDR1 is SGDLS and CDR2 YYNGEE. CDR3 size: 14 residues. The CDR3 is CASSVAGSGAEAFF.

The chain links TRBV10-3 to TRBJ2-1; the D call of TRBD1 rests on TCRdb alone, since no DNA is present to check it. Germline V CDR1 and CDR2: ENHRY, SYGVKD. CDR3 length equals 16 residues. The CDR3 protein is CAISVEVTGLVNEQFF.

The chain uses TRBV5-6 and TRBJ2-1; with no DNA, the TCRdb D assignment of TRBD2 cannot be verified. The germline V gene encodes CDR1 SGHDT and CDR2 YYEEEE. The CDR3 contains 15 residues. The chain's CDR3 is CASSSWTIPYNEQFF.

The chain has TRBV12-3 or TRBV12-4 and TRBJ2-6; TCRdb's D call, TRBD1, is unchecked because there is no DNA. The CDR3 totals 14 residues. CDR3 loop: CASSSGGQGPVLTF.